This T cell receptor beta chain stems from a study of regulatory T cells in long-lasting Graves disease. TCR beta libraries were built with iRepertoire HTBI primers and Arm-PCR of CDR3 regions. TCRdb analysed the multiplex PCR reads with MiXCR anew, one entry per CDR3 protein. The sample includes around 500,000 distinct CDR3 sequences, around 11% of them seen just once. Findings and caveats of the study: Persistent patients shared more public clonotypes (over 2,500) than new patients (966). Gene preferences differed: TRBV28, TRBJ1-2, TRBJ2-5 in persistent cases.

This clonotype was counted ten times or more. Its antigen is unidentified. Germline V gene sequence: CDR1 DFQATT, CDR2 SNEGSKA (reference sequence). V lost 1 base to trimming and J lost 2 bases; unmatched junction nucleotides: 5. CDR3 length: 14 residues. As to time point: newly diagnosed GD, antithyroid drugs for less than 3 months. PBMCs were the source of the RNA used for TCR sequencing. This sample was also put to use in a study of T cells in Graves' hyperthyroidism and ophthalmopathy. That work states: TCR CDR3 underwent first-round RT-PCR with the HTBI primer set.

This sequence joins TRBV20-1 and TRBJ2-7; 7 nucleotides align to TRBD2. The TCR was taken from a woman in her thirties with Graves disease. Specimen: peripheral blood mononuclear cells (PBMCs), collected at new diagnosis, from a patient treated with antithyroid drugs. The CDR3 is CSARGGGQTYEQYF. CDR3 nucleotides: TGCAGTGCTAGAGGGGGAGGGCAAACCTACGAGCAGTACTTC.